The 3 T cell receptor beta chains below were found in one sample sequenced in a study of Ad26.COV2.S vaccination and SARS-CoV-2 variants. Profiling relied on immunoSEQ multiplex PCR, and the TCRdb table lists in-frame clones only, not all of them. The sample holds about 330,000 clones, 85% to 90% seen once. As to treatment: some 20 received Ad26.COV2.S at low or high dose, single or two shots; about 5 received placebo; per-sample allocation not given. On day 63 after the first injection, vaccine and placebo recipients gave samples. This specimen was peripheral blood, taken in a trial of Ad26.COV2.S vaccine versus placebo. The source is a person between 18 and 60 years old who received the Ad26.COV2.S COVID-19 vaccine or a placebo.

CDR3 sequence (DNA): TGTGCCAGCAGTTACTCGGGCAGGGCAAACTATGGCTACACCTTC. Translation gives CASSYSGRANYGYTF. The chain carries TRBV6-5 and TRBJ1-2; possible D gene TRBD1, 5 bases. The ends were cut back, 0 bases at V and 2 bases at J, with 10 bases in the middle. The CDR3 has 15 amino acids. Germline-derived CDR1 and CDR2 are MNHEY and SVGAGI.

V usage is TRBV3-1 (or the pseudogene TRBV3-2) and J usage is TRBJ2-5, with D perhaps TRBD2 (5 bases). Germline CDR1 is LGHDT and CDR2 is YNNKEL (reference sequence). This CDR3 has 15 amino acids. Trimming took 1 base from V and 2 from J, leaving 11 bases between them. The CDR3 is CASSQVSSPQETQYF. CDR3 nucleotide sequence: TGTGCCAGCAGCCAAGTGTCTAGCCCACAAGAGACCCAGTACTTC.

The CDR3 region has the DNA TGTGCCAGCGCCCAGCGGGAGGGCCTTCAAGAGCAGTTCTTC. It yields the protein CASAQREGLQEQFF. This chain uses TRBV9 with TRBJ2-1; TRBD2 aligns across 10 bases. The ends lost 7 bases at V and 10 bases at J; junction bases unmatched: 11. Per germline, CDR1 SGDLS and CDR2 YYNGEE. This CDR3 is 14 amino acids long.